This TCR beta chain came from a study of blood T cell repertoires in COVID-19. Study background: The study drew acute and convalescent COVID-19 samples from the United States, Italy and Spain. PBMCs, B-cell-depleted T cells, or T cells were the source of the cDNA or gDNA that made up the material.

Authors' data handling: Estimated nucleated cell counts came from reference gene primer amplification. The table came from immunoSEQ multiplex PCR; TCRdb's copy has only in-frame clones and leaves some out. V, J and clone size derive from that table, while D and trimming were established from the DNA sequence. The repertoire has about 100,000 clones, about 72% of them found once; the top ten carry roughly 10%. Sequenced sample: peripheral blood. This clonotype was obtained from a man in his sixties with active or convalescent COVID-19.

In DNA, the CDR3 is TGTGCCAGCAGCAATGGAGTTCAGCCCCAGCATTTT. Its translation is CASSNGVQPQHF. The rearrangement links TRBV7-9 to TRBJ1-5, with unresolved D. CDR1 is SEHNR, CDR2 FQNEAQ, per germline (reference sequence). The CDR3 totals 12 residues. V dropped 5 bases and J dropped 6 bases, with 8 bases sitting between them. The variable domain in full, completed from reference TRBV7-9 and TRBJ1-5, reads DTGVSQNPRHKITKRGQNVTFRCDPISEHNRLYWYRQTLGQGPEFLTYFQNEAQLEKSRLLSDRFSAERPKGSFSTLEIQRTEQGDSAMYLCASSNGVQPQHFGDGTRLSIL.